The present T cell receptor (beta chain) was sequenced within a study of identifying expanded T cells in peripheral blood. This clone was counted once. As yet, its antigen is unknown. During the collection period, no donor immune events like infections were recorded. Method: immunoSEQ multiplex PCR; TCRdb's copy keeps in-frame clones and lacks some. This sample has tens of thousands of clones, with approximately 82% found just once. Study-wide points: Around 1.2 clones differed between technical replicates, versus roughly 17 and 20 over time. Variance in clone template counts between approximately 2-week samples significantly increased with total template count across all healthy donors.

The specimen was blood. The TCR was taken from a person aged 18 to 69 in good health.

The CDR3 loop reads CASSAPRGRGGGDTQYF. The CDR3 coding sequence is TGTGCCAGCAGCGCCCCCCGTGGGCGGGGGGGAGGGGATACGCAGTATTTT. The chain couples TRBV9 to TRBJ2-3; 9 bases map to TRBD2. Germline trimming cut 3 bases from V and 6 bases from J; bases unmatched to any gene: 14. CDR3 length: 17 amino acids. From germline, CDR1 is SGDLS and CDR2 YYNGEE.